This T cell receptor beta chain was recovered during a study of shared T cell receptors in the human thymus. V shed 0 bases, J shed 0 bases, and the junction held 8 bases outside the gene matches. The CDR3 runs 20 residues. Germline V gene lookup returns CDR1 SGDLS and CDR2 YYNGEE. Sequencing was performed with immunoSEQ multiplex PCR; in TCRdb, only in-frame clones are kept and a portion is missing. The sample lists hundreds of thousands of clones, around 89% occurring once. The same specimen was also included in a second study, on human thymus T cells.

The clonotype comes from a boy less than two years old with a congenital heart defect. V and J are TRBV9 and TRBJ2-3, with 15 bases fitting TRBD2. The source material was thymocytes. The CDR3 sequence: CASSVEGLAGGLESTDTQYF. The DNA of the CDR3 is TGTGCCAGCAGCGTAGAGGGACTAGCGGGAGGCTTGGAAAGCACAGATACGCAGTATTTT.